The clone carrying this T cell receptor beta chain was observed a single time. This sample is drawn from a study of blood T cell repertoires in COVID-19. The germline V gene encodes CDR1 MDHEN and CDR2 SYDVKM. CDR3 length equals 14 residues. V lost 7 bases to trimming and J lost 1 base; unmatched junction nucleotides: 5. Under the authors' procedure: Amplification from reference gene primers served as the basis for estimated nucleated cell counts. The method was immunoSEQ multiplex PCR; TCRdb's version includes in-frame clones alone and lacks a portion of them. V and J calls and clone size are copied from that table; D and trimming were computed from the DNA. The sample carries 180,000 or so clones, around 85% recorded once.

This receptor was obtained from a man aged 55-75 years with acute or convalescent COVID-19. The gene calls are TRBV28 and TRBJ2-3; 7 nucleotides line up with TRBD2. The sequenced sample was peripheral blood. DNA for the CDR3: TGTGCCAGCATGAGGAGCGGGGGCACAGATACGCAGTATTTT. This translates into CASMRSGGTDTQYF. Drawing the rest from reference TRBV28 and TRBJ2-3, the complete variable domain is DVKVTQSSRYLVKRTGEKVFLECVQDMDHENMFWYRQDPGLGLRLIYFSYDVKMKEKGDIPEGYSVSREKKERFSLILESASTNQTSMYLCASMRSGGTDTQYFGPGTRLTVL.